The rows below give T cell receptor beta chains drawn from one sample of a study of beta chain features in type 1 diabetes. TCRdb's table, derived via immunoSEQ multiplex PCR, lists solely in-frame clones and lacks some. The table includes under 450,000 clones, over 11% detected once. The material sequenced was naive CD4+ T cells from blood. These receptor sequences come from a man aged 30 to 39 in good health. Each CDR3 is given with its conserved first and last residue. The order of the fields is V gene, J gene, D gene, clone size, CDR3 protein, CDR3 DNA. The D gene is left open where the match is weak. Only some rows state a clone size, as once, few, many or a class for expanded clones.

>TRBV30|TRBJ2-5|.|.
CAWRVGETQYF
TGTGCCTGGAGGGTTGGGGAGACCCAGTACTTC
>TRBV30|TRBJ1-3|.|.
CAWTGQGNTIYF
TGTGCCTGGACTGGGCAGGGAAACACCATATATTTT
>TRBV18|TRBJ2-2|.|few
CASSPPSVTGELFF
TGTGCCAGCTCACCACCGTCCGTCACCGGGGAGCTGTTTTTT
>TRBV6-5|TRBJ2-5|.|few
CASSFQGTQYF
TGTGCCAGCAGCTTTCAGGGGACCCAGTACTTC
>TRBV9|TRBJ2-1|TRBD2|.
CASSVAASGSVQFF
TGTGCCAGCAGCGTAGCTGCTAGCGGGAGTGTGCAGTTCTTC
>TRBV7-9|TRBJ1-1|TRBD1|.
CASSLTGLTEAFF
TGTGCCAGCAGCTTGACAGGGCTCACTGAAGCTTTCTTT
>TRBV4-3|TRBJ2-2|TRBD1|.
CASSPRRQGAETGELFF
TGCGCCAGCAGCCCCAGGAGACAGGGGGCTGAGACCGGGGAGCTGTTTTTT
>TRBV2|TRBJ2-3|TRBD1|.
CASTRTGMTDTQYF
TGTGCCAGCACAAGGACAGGGATGACAGATACGCAGTATTTT
>TRBV7-2|TRBJ2-5|.|.
CASSLSLVLEETQYF
TGTGCCAGCAGCTTATCTTTAGTTCTCGAAGAGACCCAGTACTTC
>TRBV20-1|TRBJ2-3|.|few
CSARQTDTQYF
TGCAGTGCAAGACAGACAGATACGCAGTATTTT
>TRBV5-1|TRBJ2-3|.|.
CASSLFTGTSTDTQYF
TGCGCCAGCAGCTTGTTTACGGGAACTAGCACAGATACGCAGTATTTT
>TRBV20-1|TRBJ2-1|.|few
CSATSYNEQFF
TGCAGTGCTACCTCCTACAATGAGCAGTTCTTC
>TRBV2|TRBJ1-5|.|.
CASRRQSYNQPQHF
TGTGCCAGCAGGCGACAGTCGTACAATCAGCCCCAGCATTTT
>TRBV27|TRBJ1-3|.|few
CASRSGNTIYF
TGTGCCAGCCGATCTGGAAACACCATATATTTT
>TRBV4-3|TRBJ2-1|.|.
CASSQVGTPSYEQFF
TGCGCCAGCAGCCAAGTCGGGACGCCTTCATATGAGCAGTTCTTC
>TRBV9|TRBJ1-4|.|.
CASSVAGVTEKLFF
TGTGCCAGCAGCGTAGCTGGGGTTACGGAAAAACTGTTTTTT
>TRBV7-9|TRBJ2-1|.|.
CASSQRRDEQFF
TGTGCCAGCAGCCAGCGTCGAGATGAGCAGTTCTTC
>TRBV7-2|TRBJ2-3|TRBD1|few
CASSQSGGPGDTQYF
TGTGCCAGCAGCCAGTCAGGGGGACCTGGAGATACGCAGTATTTT
>TRBV11-3|TRBJ2-7|TRBD2|.
CASSSLAFEQYF
TGTGCCAGCAGCTCACTAGCGTTCGAGCAGTACTTC
>TRBV7-2|TRBJ1-6|.|.
CASSYTGRMSSYNSPLHF
TGTGCCAGCAGCTACACGGGACGGATGAGCTCCTATAATTCACCCCTCCACTTT
>TRBV9|TRBJ2-7|.|few
CASSVGAGATEQYF
TGTGCCAGCAGCGTAGGAGCCGGGGCTACGGAGCAGTACTTC
>TRBV7-3|TRBJ2-5|.|.
CASSLGAGKVETQYF
TGTGCCAGCAGCTTAGGGGCAGGGAAAGTAGAGACCCAGTACTTC
>TRBV7-7|TRBJ1-2|.|.
CASSWEKSETGQIPYGYTF
TGTGCCAGCAGCTGGGAAAAATCAGAGACCGGACAGATACCCTATGGCTACACCTTC
>TRBV13|TRBJ2-3|.|.
CASSLRRPADTQYF
TGTGCCAGCAGCTTACGCAGACCGGCAGATACGCAGTATTTT
>TRBV7-9|TRBJ2-1|TRBD1|few
CASSSQGNEQFF
TGTGCCAGCAGCTCACAGGGGAATGAGCAGTTCTTC
>TRBV18|TRBJ2-1|.|few
CASSPPARGYYNEQFF
TGTGCCAGCTCACCACCGGCGAGGGGGTACTACAATGAGCAGTTCTTC
>TRBV11-2|TRBJ2-1|TRBD2|.
CASSFGGGGEQFF
TGTGCCAGCAGCTTTGGCGGGGGAGGTGAGCAGTTCTTC
>TRBV10-3|TRBJ1-2|TRBD1|few
CAINHDRGSYGYTF
TGTGCCATCAACCACGACAGGGGTTCCTATGGCTACACCTTC
>TRBV29-1|TRBJ1-2|.|few
CSVGSRVAYGYTF
TGCAGCGTTGGTTCACGGGTGGCCTATGGCTACACCTTC
>TRBV21-1|TRBJ2-5|.|few
CASSKMEQEGETQYF
TGTGCCAGCAGCAAAATGGAACAGGAGGGGGAGACCCAGTACTTC
>TRBV30|TRBJ1-2|.|few
CAWSVRGDGYTF
TGTGCCTGGAGTGTGCGAGGGGATGGCTACACCTTC
>TRBV4-3|TRBJ1-6|.|.
CASSQLANSPLHF
TGCGCCAGCAGCCAACTGGCTAATTCACCCCTCCACTTT
>TRBV10-3|TRBJ2-7|.|.
CAIRRSPGDEQYF
TGTGCCATCAGAAGGTCCCCTGGGGACGAGCAGTACTTC
>TRBV5-7|TRBJ2-1|.|.
CASITFTVAYNEQFF
TGTGCCAGCATCACTTTCACAGTCGCCTACAATGAGCAGTTCTTC
>TRBV29-1|TRBJ2-1|TRBD2|few
CSSRLAGGYNEQFF
TGCAGCTCCCGACTAGCGGGGGGGTACAATGAGCAGTTCTTC
>TRBV30|TRBJ1-2|.|few
CAWTDKLQQGYTF
TGTGCCTGGACCGATAAGCTCCAGCAGGGCTACACCTTC
>TRBV20-1|TRBJ2-7|.|few
CSAETSNEQYF
TGCAGTGCTGAGACTAGTAACGAGCAGTACTTC
>TRBV20-1|TRBJ1-1|.|.
CSARSDTEAFF
TGCAGTGCTAGAAGCGACACTGAAGCTTTCTTT
>TRBV20-1|TRBJ2-1|TRBD2|few
CSASVGGEQFF
TGCAGTGCTTCAGTGGGGGGGGAGCAGTTCTTC
>TRBV4-1|TRBJ2-4|TRBD1|.
CASSQPITGGLAKNIQYF
TGCGCCAGCAGCCAGCCTATCACAGGGGGCCTTGCCAAAAACATTCAGTACTTC
>TRBV4-3|TRBJ1-1|.|.
CASSPDPQGKNTEAFF
TGCGCCAGCAGCCCCGACCCCCAGGGAAAGAACACTGAAGCTTTCTTT
>TRBV6-1|TRBJ1-5|.|.
CASSDKQGSNQPQHF
TGTGCCAGCAGTGATAAACAGGGCAGCAATCAGCCCCAGCATTTT
>TRBV6-5|TRBJ2-5|.|.
CASSYSRGDGTQYF
TGTGCCAGCAGTTACTCGAGGGGGGACGGGACCCAGTACTTC
>TRBV11-2|TRBJ1-2|.|few
CASSHETYGYTF
TGTGCCAGCAGCCACGAAACCTATGGCTACACCTTC